Each of the 30 T cell receptor beta chains below was sequenced from the same sample in a study of blood T cell repertoires in COVID-19. Using immunoSEQ multiplex PCR, the repertoire was profiled, and TCRdb retains in-frame clones only, with some absent. Of 150,000 to 200,000 clones listed, about 82% are singletons. Sequencing was performed on peripheral blood. The receptor set was obtained from a woman aged 30 to 39 with acute or convalescent COVID-19.

The rearrangement joins TRBV27 to TRBJ2-3; TRBD2 might be the D (6 bases). Germline values: CDR1 MNHEY, CDR2 SMNVEV (reference sequence). This CDR3 spans 12 amino acids. V lost 7 bases, J lost 2 bases, and 7 bases lay in between. CDR3 sequence reads: CASTDYTDTQYF. CDR3 coding DNA: TGTGCCAGCACGGACTACACAGATACGCAGTATTTT.

The chain couples TRBV6-2 or TRBV6-3 to TRBJ2-7, with TRBD2 matching 7 bases. This CDR3 is built from 18 residues. Germline assignment: CDR1 MNHEY and CDR2 SVGEGT. Trimming removed 6 bases from V and 0 bases from J; junction bases left unmatched: 17. The CDR3, as DNA: TGTGCCAGCAGCCAGCAACTTAAACTAGCGCTTTTCTCCTACGAGCAGTACTTC. Translating gives CASSQQLKLALFSYEQYF.

The J gene is TRBJ1-4, the V gene TRBV4-1; D not certain. The length of the CDR3 is 15 residues. From germline, CDR1 is MGHRA and CDR2 YSYEKL. The ends were cut back, 4 bases at V and 5 bases at J, with 14 bases in the middle. CDR3 protein: CASSLYEIQNEKLFF. The CDR3 nucleotides are TGCGCCAGCAGCCTTTACGAAATTCAGAATGAAAAACTGTTTTTT.

The chain recombines TRBV5-1 with TRBJ1-4; D may be TRBD1 (6 bases). V was clipped by 5 bases and J by 7 bases, with 15 bases between them. Germline CDR1 is SGHRS and CDR2 is YFSETQ. The CDR3 runs to 14 residues. As DNA, the CDR3 is TGCGCCAGCAGTCAAGGGGGTACTGGTGAAAAACTGTTTTTT. It specifies CASSQGGTGEKLFF.

This clone appeared a few times. The chain employs TRBV28 and TRBJ1-2; the D is unclear. CDR3 size: 13 residues. Germline values: CDR1 MDHEN, CDR2 SYDVKM. Trimming shortened V by 7 bases and J by 8 bases, and 17 bases separated the two germline ends. The CDR3 DNA sequence: TGTGCCAGCACCCTTTCGGGATTCTACGGCTACACCTTC. Protein: CASTLSGFYGYTF.

V gene TRBV28 combines with J gene TRBJ1-1; no reliable D call. The germline V and J ends were trimmed by 4 bases and 5 bases, with 17 bases remaining between them. Germline loops: CDR1 MDHEN, CDR2 SYDVKM. CDR3 size: 15 residues. This CDR3 is CASSSLARGGTEAFF. Here the CDR3 DNA reads TGTGCCAGCAGTTCTCTTGCGCGGGGAGGGACTGAAGCTTTCTTT.

This clone was seen a few times. The chain carries TRBV25-1 and TRBJ2-7; D gene unclear. Trimming pared 4 bases from V and 4 bases from J, leaving 2 bases between. Germline values: CDR1 MGHDK, CDR2 SYGVNS. This CDR3 comprises 10 residues. Here the CDR3 reads CASSAYEQYF. The CDR3 nucleotides are TGTGCCAGCAGTGCTTACGAGCAGTACTTC.

The genes are TRBV27 and TRBJ1-5; unclear D gene. Trimming took off 1 base at V and 5 bases at J, with 12 bases between the two ends. There are 15 residues in the CDR3. CDR1 is MNHEY and CDR2 is SMNVEV in the germline V gene (reference sequence). CDR3 bases: TGTGCCAGCAGTTTATACTGGGTGGGCGATCAGCCCCAGCATTTT. The encoded protein is CASSLYWVGDQPQHF.

The genes are TRBV19 and TRBJ2-3; 8 nucleotides line up with TRBD1. CDR3 length: 15 amino acids. Germline V lookup: CDR1 LNHDA, CDR2 SQIVND (reference sequence). The V and J ends lost 4 bases and 6 bases, in that order; junction bases with no gene match: 9. In nucleotides, the CDR3 is TGTGCCAGTAGTAGGGGACCGGGACAGGCGGATACGCAGTATTTT. It yields the protein CASSRGPGQADTQYF.

This chain uses TRBV20-1 with TRBJ2-2; D remains ambiguous. Germline lookup yields CDR1 DFQATT and CDR2 SNEGSKA (reference sequence). The CDR3 is 12 amino acids. The V and J ends lost 3 bases and 6 bases respectively, with 8 bases between them. CDR3 nucleotide sequence: TGCAGTGCTAGTCAGCAGGCCGGGGAGCTGTTTTTT. This sequence encodes CSASQQAGELFF.

J is TRBJ1-6 and V is TRBV5-1, with 10 bases aligning to TRBD1. Trimming took 4 bases from V and 5 from J; bases not matched to a gene: 12. The germline V gene has CDR1 SGHRS and CDR2 YFSETQ. The CDR3 has 18 amino acids. The CDR3 here is CASSPVSGTGDHNSPLHF. In DNA form, the CDR3 reads TGCGCCAGCAGCCCCGTATCGGGGACAGGGGACCATAATTCACCCCTCCACTTT.

The chain recombines TRBV7-2 with TRBJ2-7; TRBD2 matches at 9 bases. The CDR3 is 14 amino acids. The V segment lost 1 base and the J segment 3 bases; nucleotides outside the gene matches: 1. Germline V gene sequence: CDR1 SGHTA, CDR2 FQGNSA. The CDR3 loop reads CASSLGLAVYEQYF. For the CDR3, the DNA is TGTGCCAGCAGCTTAGGACTAGCGGTCTACGAGCAGTACTTC.

The rearrangement uses TRBV5-4 and TRBJ1-1, with 10 bases fitting TRBD1. The V and J ends lost 4 bases and 3 bases, in that order; junction bases with no gene match: 6. This CDR3 has 15 residues. Germline CDR1 and CDR2: SGHNT and YYREEE (reference sequence). The CDR3 reads CASSQVTGGYTEAFF. The CDR3 coding sequence is TGTGCCAGCAGCCAAGTGACAGGGGGCTACACTGAAGCTTTCTTT.

This clone was detected only a few times. The rearrangement uses TRBV7-9 and TRBJ1-6, with D hard to call. The V gene's germline CDR1 is SEHNR and CDR2 FQNEAQ (reference sequence). There are 15 residues in the CDR3. The V end lost 1 base, the J end lost 7 bases, and 11 bases lay between the germline ends. This CDR3 reads CASSLGEGRNSPLHF. CDR3 nucleotide sequence: TGTGCCAGCAGCTTAGGGGAGGGCAGAAATTCACCCCTCCACTTT.

J is TRBJ1-2 and V is TRBV6-5; D is perhaps TRBD1 (5 bases). CDR3 length equals 14 residues. Germline V gives CDR1 MNHEY, CDR2 SVGAGI. The ends were cut back, 7 bases at V and 0 bases at J, with 12 bases in the middle. The chain's CDR3 is CASKEAGANYGYTF. For the CDR3, the DNA is TGTGCCAGCAAGGAGGCGGGGGCTAACTATGGCTACACCTTC.

The count of this clone is one. CDR3 nucleotides: TGTGCCACCAGTGACCCGGGACAGGGGATCGACGAGCAGTACTTC. This encodes CATSDPGQGIDEQYF. V usage is TRBV24-1 and J usage is TRBJ2-7, with 10 positions matching TRBD1. In germline, CDR1 is KGHDR, CDR2 SFDVKD. Losses at the gene ends were 4 bases for V and 5 bases for J; bases not matched to a gene: 7. CDR3 length equals 15 residues.

The chain joins TRBV7-3 to TRBJ1-1, with a tentative D call TRBD1 (6 bases). The CDR3 extends over 15 amino acids. V was clipped by 1 base and J by 1 base, with 10 bases between them. Germline V gives CDR1 SGHTA, CDR2 FQGTGA. The CDR3 spells CASSLMGAGNTEAFF. In nucleotides, the CDR3 is TGTGCCAGCAGCTTAATGGGGGCGGGGAACACTGAAGCTTTCTTT. The full variable domain, its missing parts supplied by reference TRBV7-3 and TRBJ1-1, is GAGVSQTPSNKVTEKGKYVELRCDPISGHTALYWYRQSLGQGPEFLIYFQGTGAADDSGLPNDRFFAVRPEGSVSTLKIQRTERGDSAVYLCASSLMGAGNTEAFFGQGTRLTVV.

This chain joins TRBV18 and TRBJ2-5; TRBD2 aligns across 7 bases. The CDR3 spans 14 residues. After removal of 2 bases from V and 4 bases from J, the junction contained 4 bases not matched to a gene. Germline V gene lookup returns CDR1 KGHSH and CDR2 LQKENI. The CDR3 DNA reads TGTGCCAGCTCACCAGGACTAGGAGGAGAGACCCAGTACTTC. It yields the protein CASSPGLGGETQYF.

The chain recombines TRBV19 with TRBJ2-1, with TRBD2 matching 11 bases. In germline, CDR1 is LNHDA, CDR2 SQIVND (reference sequence). The CDR3 has 16 amino acids. The V and J ends lost 6 bases and 3 bases, in that order; junction bases with no gene match: 7. The chain's CDR3 is CASRRISGGGYNEQFF. CDR3 coding DNA: TGTGCCAGTAGGCGGATTAGCGGGGGGGGCTACAATGAGCAGTTCTTC.

The chain uses TRBV28 and TRBJ1-1; D perhaps matches TRBD1 (6 bases). V lost 4 bases, J lost 5 bases, and 14 bases lay in between. Germline CDR1 MDHEN, CDR2 SYDVKM. CDR3 length: 14 residues. CDR3 region: CASSSLTGWTEAFF. DNA of the CDR3: TGTGCCAGCAGTTCGCTTACAGGGTGGACTGAAGCTTTCTTT.

This clone was recorded many times. The CDR3: CASSRAGQGTDTQYF. The CDR3 DNA follows: TGTGCCAGCAGCCGCGCGGGACAGGGGACAGATACGCAGTATTTT. This sequence joins TRBV6-5 and TRBJ2-3; 10 bases map to TRBD1. V lost 6 bases and J lost 3; bases outside the gene matches: 6. The CDR3 is made up of 15 amino acids. In germline, CDR1 is MNHEY, CDR2 SVGAGI.

The rearrangement uses TRBV7-2 and TRBJ1-5; 9 bases are a match to TRBD1. V lost 1 base and J lost 7; bases outside the gene matches: 2. CDR3 length equals 14 residues. The germline CDR1 and CDR2 sequences are SGHTA and FQGNSA. CDR3 sequence reads: CASSLGDREQPQHF. CDR3 DNA: TGTGCCAGCAGCTTAGGGGACAGGGAACAGCCCCAGCATTTT.

This rearrangement joins TRBV27 to TRBJ2-1; D perhaps matches TRBD1 (5 bases). The CDR3 extends over 16 amino acids. V was clipped by 6 bases and J by 5 bases, with 20 bases between them. Germline CDR1 is MNHEY and CDR2 is SMNVEV (reference sequence). CDR3 residues: CASSPIGKGRDNEQFF. The DNA of the CDR3 is TGTGCCAGCAGCCCGATTGGTAAGGGCAGGGACAATGAGCAGTTCTTC.

This clone was seen once. The J gene is TRBJ1-6, the V gene TRBV19, with 8 nucleotides matching TRBD1. The ends lost 4 bases at V and 8 bases at J; junction bases unmatched: 1. The CDR3 is 13 amino acids. CDR1 is LNHDA and CDR2 is SQIVND in the germline V gene (reference sequence). This chain's CDR3 is CASSKDRDSPLHF. DNA for the CDR3: TGTGCCAGTAGTAAGGACAGGGATTCACCCCTCCACTTT.

V and J are TRBV6-5 and TRBJ2-7; 10 nucleotides match TRBD2. V dropped 6 bases and J dropped 3; count of bases not matched to a gene: 2. The V gene's germline CDR1 is MNHEY and CDR2 SVGAGI. The CDR3 has 13 residues. The CDR3 nucleotides read TGTGCCAGCAGCGGACTAGCGGACTACGAGCAGTACTTC. Encoded protein: CASSGLADYEQYF.

CDR3 DNA: TGTGCCAGCAGCGTAGGGGCGTCACCCCTCCACTTT. Translating it yields CASSVGASPLHF. This sequence joins TRBV9 and TRBJ1-6; no firm D call. Germline V gene lookup returns CDR1 SGDLS and CDR2 YYNGEE. This CDR3 spans 12 amino acids. Between the trimmed V and J ends, which lost 0 bases and 10 bases, there was a span of 5 bases.

This clone was found a few times. The CDR3 loop is CASSLRNSPLHF. The CDR3 DNA reads TGTGCCAGTAGTCTCAGGAATTCACCCCTCCACTTT. The chain carries TRBV19 and TRBJ1-6, with D unclear. CDR1 LNHDA and CDR2 SQIVND come from the germline V gene (reference sequence). This CDR3 is built from 12 residues. The germline V and J ends were trimmed by 5 bases and 7 bases, with 6 bases remaining between them. Variable domain in full (rest from reference TRBV19 and TRBJ1-6): DGGITQSPKYLFRKEGQNVTLSCEQNLNHDAMYWYRQDPGQGLRLIYYSQIVNDFQKGDIAEGYSVSREKKESFPLTVTSAQKNPTAFYLCASSLRNSPLHFGNGTRLTVT.

This clone was seen only a few times. The chain recombines TRBV2 with TRBJ1-1, with a tentative D call TRBD1 (5 bases). The CDR3 covers 11 residues. Trimming took off 3 bases at V and 11 bases at J, with 10 bases between the two ends. Germline loops: CDR1 SNHLY, CDR2 FYNNEI. CDR3: CASSESRAAFF. CDR3 bases: TGTGCCAGCAGTGAGAGCAGGGCGGCTTTCTTT.

V usage is TRBV27 and J usage is TRBJ2-7; 12 bases match TRBD1. The CDR3 sequence is 15 residues long. Germline V CDR1 and CDR2: MNHEY, SMNVEV (reference sequence). With 3 bases clipped from V and 6 bases from J, the junction kept 6 bases outside the gene matches. In DNA form, the CDR3 reads TGTGCCAGCAGTTTGGGGACAGGGGGCCTCTTCGAGCAGTACTTC. This gives the protein CASSLGTGGLFEQYF.

The chain is built from TRBV2 and TRBJ1-6, with a weak D call TRBD1 (5 bases). The germline V and J ends were trimmed by 8 bases and 7 bases, with 15 bases remaining between them. CDR1 and CDR2 from the germline V gene are SNHLY and FYNNEI. The CDR3 has 14 residues. This CDR3 is CASRMSRVNSPLHF. CDR3 bases: TGTGCCAGCCGTATGAGCAGGGTAAATTCACCCCTCCACTTT. The full variable domain, its missing parts supplied by reference TRBV2 and TRBJ1-6, is EPEVTQTPSHQVTQMGQEVILRCVPISNHLYFYWYRQILGQKVEFLVSFYNNEISEKSEIFDDQFSVERPDGSNFTLKIRSTKLEDSAMYFCASRMSRVNSPLHFGNGTRLTVT.